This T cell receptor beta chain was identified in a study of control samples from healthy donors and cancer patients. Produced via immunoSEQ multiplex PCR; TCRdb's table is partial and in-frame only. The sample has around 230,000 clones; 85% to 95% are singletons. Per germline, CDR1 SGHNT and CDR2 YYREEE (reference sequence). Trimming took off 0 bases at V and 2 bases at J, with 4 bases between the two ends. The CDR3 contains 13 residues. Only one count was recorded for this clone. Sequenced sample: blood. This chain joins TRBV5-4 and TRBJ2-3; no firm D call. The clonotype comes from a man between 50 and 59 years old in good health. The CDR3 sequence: CASSLEPTDTQYF. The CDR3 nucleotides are TGTGCCAGCAGCTTGGAGCCCACAGATACGCAGTATTTT.